This T cell receptor (beta chain) was documented in a study of OX40 agonist ivuxolimab in advanced cancers. Whole-study context: Ivuxolimab, an agonistic anti-OX40 (CD134) antibody, was given to patients. The group had a mean age of around 60 years, ranged from roughly 20 to 79, and was 80% to 90% male. Under the entry rules, prior anti-PD-1, anti-PD-L1 or anti-CTLA-4 therapy was allowed, and around 36% had some.

Sequenced by immunoSEQ multiplex PCR; TCRdb stores in-frame clones only, minus some. The sample lists 65,000 or so clones, over 90% occurring once. This CDR3 comprises 18 residues. Per germline, CDR1 LNHDA and CDR2 SQIVND (reference sequence). V lost 1 base, J lost 0 bases, and 16 bases lay in between. This clonotype was sampled from an adult with an advanced solid tumor such as melanoma, head and neck, liver or kidney cancer. The chain carries TRBV19 and TRBJ2-1, with D maybe TRBD2 (6 bases). The source material was CD4+ or CD8+ T cells sorted from blood, sampled in a trial of the OX40 agonist ivuxolimab. The CDR3 loop is CASSIGLGTSSSYNEQFF. As DNA, the CDR3 is TGTGCCAGTAGTATAGGCCTAGGGACTTCCAGCTCCTACAATGAGCAGTTCTTC.